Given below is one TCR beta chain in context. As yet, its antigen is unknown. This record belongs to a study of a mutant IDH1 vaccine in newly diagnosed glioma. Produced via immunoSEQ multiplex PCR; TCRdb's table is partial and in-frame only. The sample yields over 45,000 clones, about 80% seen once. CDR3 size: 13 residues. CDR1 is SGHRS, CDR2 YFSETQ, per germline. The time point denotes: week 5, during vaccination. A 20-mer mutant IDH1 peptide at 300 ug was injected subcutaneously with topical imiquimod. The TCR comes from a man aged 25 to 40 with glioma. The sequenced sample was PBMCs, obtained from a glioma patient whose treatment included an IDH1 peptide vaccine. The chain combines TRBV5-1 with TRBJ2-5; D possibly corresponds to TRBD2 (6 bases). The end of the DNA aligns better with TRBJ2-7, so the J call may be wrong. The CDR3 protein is CASSFGREAEQYF. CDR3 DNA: TGCGCCAGTTCATTCGGCAGGGAGGCCGAGCAGTACTTC.